One sample yielded the 26 T cell receptor beta chains listed below, sequenced in a study of cytomegalovirus exposure and HLA in healthy donors. Primers for the PCR totalled 60 Vbeta and 13 Jbeta. Profiled with immunoSEQ multiplex PCR; TCRdb holds only in-frame clones, not every one. The sample has 110,000 or so clones, approximately 80% seen once. Specimen: PBMCs. These receptors all come from a young woman in good health and CMV-seronegative.

The CDR3 nucleotides read TGTGCCAGCAGTGGGGGGACAGGCCCCTTATCCTACGAGCAGTACTTC. This sequence encodes CASSGGTGPLSYEQYF. The chain couples TRBV25-1 to TRBJ2-7; the match to TRBD1 covers 8 bases. In germline, CDR1 is MGHDK, CDR2 SYGVNS. J was trimmed by 1 base and V by 4 bases; bases with no gene match: 9. CDR3 length: 16 amino acids.

The V and J genes are TRBV10-3 and TRBJ2-2; 7 bases match TRBD2. Germline CDR1 reads ENHRY; CDR2 reads SYGVKD. CDR3 size: 14 residues. Trimming at V came to 10 bases and at J to 7 bases, leaving 12 bases not matched to a gene. CDR3 protein: CASRRGEAVGELFF. DNA for the CDR3: TGTGCCAGCCGTCGGGGGGAGGCGGTCGGGGAGCTGTTTTTT.

This clone was found once. V gene TRBV9 combines with J gene TRBJ2-3, with 9 bases aligning to TRBD2. Germline assignment: CDR1 SGDLS and CDR2 YYNGEE. Germline trimming cut 3 bases from V and 4 bases from J; bases unmatched to any gene: 6. The CDR3 consists of 15 residues. CDR3 sequence: CASSALAGRADTQYF. The CDR3 bases are TGTGCCAGCAGCGCCCTAGCGGGAAGGGCAGATACGCAGTATTTT.

The CDR3 DNA reads as TGCGCCAGCAGTGAGTCGGGGAGGGGGAACGCAGATACGCAGTATTTT. This gives the protein CASSESGRGNADTQYF. This chain uses TRBV10-1 with TRBJ2-3; possibly TRBD2 for D (7 bases). V dropped 0 bases and J dropped 4 bases, with 14 bases sitting between them. The CDR3 has 16 residues. The V gene's germline CDR1 is WNHNN and CDR2 SYGVQD (reference sequence).

V and J are TRBV27 and TRBJ2-1; maybe TRBD1 (6 bases). Germline-derived CDR1 and CDR2 are MNHEY and SMNVEV (reference sequence). This CDR3 region has 18 residues. Trimming left V 1 base short and J 5 bases short, with 21 bases between. The CDR3 loop reads CASSLYALRGKGDNEQFF. The CDR3 bases are TGTGCCAGCAGTTTATACGCCCTTCGAGGAAAGGGGGACAATGAGCAGTTCTTC.

The chain joins TRBV5-1 to TRBJ1-1, with 7 bases lining up with TRBD1. V lost 4 bases and J lost 8; bases outside the gene matches: 8. CDR3 length: 13 residues. In germline, CDR1 is SGHRS, CDR2 YFSETQ. The CDR3 sequence is CASSGGTATEAFF. CDR3 sequence (DNA): TGCGCCAGCAGCGGGGGGACAGCCACCGAAGCTTTCTTT.

The chain uses TRBV5-4 and TRBJ2-2, with no clear D. This CDR3 region has 12 residues. Germline CDR1 and CDR2: SGHNT and YYREEE (reference sequence). Trimming pared 6 bases from V and 5 bases from J, leaving 8 bases between. The CDR3 is CASTSRTGELFF. The DNA for the CDR3 is TGTGCCAGCACGTCCAGAACCGGGGAGCTGTTTTTT.

Details on this clone: Different DNA sequences within this sample yield the same CDR3. CDR3 region: CASSGGSSYNSPLHF. The CDR3 nucleotides read TGTGCCAGCAGCGGGGGCAGCTCCTATAATTCACCCCTCCACTTT. J is TRBJ1-6 and V is TRBV11-3, with a possible D match to TRBD1 (6 bases). The CDR3 totals 15 residues. CDR1 SGHNT and CDR2 YENEEA come from the germline V gene. Between the trimmed V and J ends, which lost 5 bases and 0 bases, there was a span of 8 bases.

V is TRBV7-9 and J is TRBJ2-1, with TRBD1 matching 7 bases. Germline CDR1 and CDR2: SEHNR and FQNEAQ (reference sequence). The CDR3 runs to 16 residues. Trimming removed 4 bases from V and 2 bases from J; junction bases left unmatched: 8. The CDR3 DNA reads TGTGCCAGCAGCTCCTCTTGGGGACAGCCCTACAATGAGCAGTTCTTC. Its protein is CASSSSWGQPYNEQFF. Together with reference TRBV7-9 and TRBJ2-1, the CDR3 gives the full variable domain: DTGVSQNPRHKITKRGQNVTFRCDPISEHNRLYWYRQTLGQGPEFLTYFQNEAQLEKSRLLSDRFSAERPKGSFSTLEIQRTEQGDSAMYLCASSSSWGQPYNEQFFGPGTRLTVL.

The rearrangement joins TRBV4-1 to TRBJ1-1, with TRBD1 matching over 8 bases. The V segment lost 6 bases and the J segment 7 bases; nucleotides outside the gene matches: 7. The V gene's germline CDR1 is MGHRA and CDR2 YSYEKL. The CDR3 consists of 13 residues. CDR3 region: CASSRIGTGEAFF. The CDR3, as DNA: TGCGCCAGCAGTCGCATCGGGACAGGTGAAGCTTTCTTT.

The gene calls are TRBV27 and TRBJ2-3; TRBD2 matches at 9 bases. CDR1 is MNHEY and CDR2 is SMNVEV in the germline V gene (reference sequence). This CDR3 spans 14 amino acids. J was trimmed by 6 bases and V by 3 bases; bases with no gene match: 4. CDR3 region: CASSLGLAPDTQYF. The CDR3 nucleotides read TGTGCCAGCAGTTTGGGACTAGCACCGGATACGCAGTATTTT.

V usage is TRBV19 and J usage is TRBJ2-3; no definite D call. V dropped 3 bases and J dropped 2 bases, with 12 bases sitting between them. The CDR3 consists of 15 residues. Germline V gives CDR1 LNHDA, CDR2 SQIVND (reference sequence). The CDR3 sequence: CASSIAALSTDTQYF. The CDR3 nucleotides are TGTGCCAGTAGTATTGCGGCCCTCTCCACAGATACGCAGTATTTT.

This clone was found once. The rearrangement joins TRBV6-1 to TRBJ2-3; D is unresolved. Germline assignment: CDR1 MNHNS and CDR2 SASEGT. V gave up 7 bases and J gave up 2 bases, with 13 bases separating them. This CDR3 is 14 amino acids long. The CDR3 loop reads CASTLRGLTDTQYF. CDR3 in DNA: TGTGCCAGCACCCTAAGAGGTCTCACAGATACGCAGTATTTT.

The chain recombines TRBV7-9 with TRBJ2-3, with D possibly being TRBD2 (6 bases). Trimming removed 5 bases at V and 8 bases at J, with 11 bases between. CDR3 length: 12 amino acids. CDR1 SEHNR and CDR2 FQNEAQ come from the germline V gene (reference sequence). CDR3 sequence reads: CASSEREATQYF. Written as DNA, the CDR3 is TGTGCCAGCAGCGAAAGGGAGGCTACGCAGTATTTT.

This chain uses TRBV29-1 with TRBJ2-7; 9 nucleotides align to TRBD1. The junction had 2 bases not matched to a gene; V was cut back by 7 bases and J by 4 bases. CDR1 and CDR2 from the germline V gene are SQVTM and ANQGSEA. This CDR3 has 11 amino acids. The CDR3 spells CSADRGYEQYF. The CDR3 coding sequence is TGCAGCGCCGACAGGGGGTACGAGCAGTACTTC.

V is TRBV2 and J is TRBJ1-2; 7 bases agree with TRBD1. The CDR3 covers 17 residues. V trimming: 3 bases; J trimming: 1 base; junction bases outside the gene matches: 11. In germline, CDR1 is SNHLY, CDR2 FYNNEI. CDR3: CASSEPTGTAVNYGYTF. Here the CDR3 DNA reads TGTGCCAGCAGTGAGCCAACCGGGACAGCCGTTAACTATGGCTACACCTTC.

This rearrangement joins TRBV29-1 to TRBJ2-2; D gene unclear. The germline CDR1 and CDR2 sequences are SQVTM and ANQGSEA. This CDR3 region has 12 residues. Trimming shortened V by 4 bases and J by 2 bases, and 5 bases separated the two germline ends. The DNA of the CDR3 is TGCAGCGTTGGGGCAAACACCGGGGAGCTGTTTTTT. As protein: CSVGANTGELFF.

This rearrangement joins TRBV5-1 to TRBJ1-2; maybe TRBD1 (5 bases). CDR3 length: 14 amino acids. Trimming pared 0 bases from V and 7 bases from J, leaving 13 bases between. CDR1 is SGHRS, CDR2 YFSETQ, per germline. CDR3 sequence reads: CASSLGQGTGGYTF. The CDR3 bases are TGCGCCAGCAGCTTGGGCCAGGGAACGGGTGGCTACACCTTC.

The chain uses TRBV14 and TRBJ2-3; 10 bases align to TRBD1. The CDR3 spans 16 residues. The V and J ends lost 1 base and 5 bases, in that order; junction bases with no gene match: 6. In germline, CDR1 is SGHDN, CDR2 FVKESK. The CDR3 spells CASSQGGTGERDTQYF. In DNA form, the CDR3 reads TGTGCCAGCAGCCAAGGGGGGACAGGGGAAAGAGATACGCAGTATTTT. Looking up the rest from reference TRBV14 and TRBJ2-3 gives the full variable domain: EAGVTQFPSHSVIEKGQTVTLRCDPISGHDNLYWYRRVMGKEIKFLLHFVKESKQDESGMPNNRFLAERTGGTYSTLKVQPAELEDSGVYFCASSQGGTGERDTQYFGPGTRLTVL.

The chain carries TRBV29-1 and TRBJ2-3; 8 bases match TRBD1. This CDR3 has 16 amino acids. Germline lookup yields CDR1 SQVTM and CDR2 ANQGSEA. V gave up 0 bases and J gave up 3 bases; unmatched junction bases: 8. CDR3 DNA sequence: TGCAGCGTTGAAGAGGCTGACAGGGGTTCAACAGATACGCAGTATTTT. Amino acids: CSVEEADRGSTDTQYF.

V usage is TRBV28 and J usage is TRBJ1-4; D gene unclear. Germline V CDR1 and CDR2: MDHEN, SYDVKM. The CDR3 runs 13 residues. Trimming stripped 3 bases from V and 7 bases from J, with 9 bases between. The CDR3 loop reads CASSFLGVEKLFF. DNA of the CDR3: TGTGCCAGCAGTTTTTTGGGAGTTGAAAAACTGTTTTTT.

The chain couples TRBV5-1 to TRBJ1-6; D unclear. V was pared by 0 bases and J by 10 bases, with 8 bases between. Germline assignment: CDR1 SGHRS and CDR2 YFSETQ. The CDR3 extends over 13 amino acids. CDR3 bases: TGCGCCAGCAGCTTGGCGGGTCGCTCACCCCTCCACTTT. Protein product: CASSLAGRSPLHF. Variable domain in full (rest from reference TRBV5-1 and TRBJ1-6): KAGVTQTPRYLIKTRGQQVTLSCSPISGHRSVSWYQQTPGQGLQFLFEYFSETQRNKGNFPGRFSGRQFSNSRSEMNVSTLELGDSALYLCASSLAGRSPLHFGNGTRLTVT.

The J gene is TRBJ1-5, the V gene TRBV7-9, with a tentative D call TRBD1 (6 bases). Germline CDR1 is SEHNR and CDR2 is FQNEAQ (reference sequence). This CDR3 is 15 amino acids long. V lost 5 bases and J 6 bases, leaving 17 bases between the germline ends. The CDR3 sequence is CASSPSQGESQPQHF. Here the CDR3 DNA reads TGTGCCAGCAGCCCGTCACAGGGAGAGAGTCAGCCCCAGCATTTT.

The gene calls are TRBV4-3 and TRBJ1-2, with TRBD1 identical over 9 bases. With 1 base clipped from V and 3 bases from J, the junction kept 9 bases outside the gene matches. Germline V gene sequence: CDR1 LGHNA, CDR2 YSLEER. This CDR3 has 17 amino acids. The CDR3 bases are TGCGCCAGCAGCCAAGTCGGACAGGGGACTTCTTACTATGGCTACACCTTC. This codes for CASSQVGQGTSYYGYTF.

The chain carries TRBV5-1 and TRBJ1-3; D remains ambiguous. This CDR3 is built from 14 residues. The germline CDR1 and CDR2 sequences are SGHRS and YFSETQ. V was trimmed by 4 bases and J by 0 bases, leaving 8 bases between them. For the CDR3, the DNA is TGCGCCAGCAGCAAGACAAACTCTGGAAACACCATATATTTT. The encoded protein is CASSKTNSGNTIYF.

The rearrangement links TRBV11-1 to TRBJ2-1, with TRBD2 matching over 8 bases. Germline V gives CDR1 SGHAT, CDR2 FQDESV (reference sequence). The CDR3 contains 15 residues. Losses at the gene ends were 10 bases for V and 0 bases for J; bases not matched to a gene: 8. Here the CDR3 DNA reads TGTGCCACCGAAGCGGGAGATGTCTCCTACAATGAGCAGTTCTTC. Protein product: CATEAGDVSYNEQFF.